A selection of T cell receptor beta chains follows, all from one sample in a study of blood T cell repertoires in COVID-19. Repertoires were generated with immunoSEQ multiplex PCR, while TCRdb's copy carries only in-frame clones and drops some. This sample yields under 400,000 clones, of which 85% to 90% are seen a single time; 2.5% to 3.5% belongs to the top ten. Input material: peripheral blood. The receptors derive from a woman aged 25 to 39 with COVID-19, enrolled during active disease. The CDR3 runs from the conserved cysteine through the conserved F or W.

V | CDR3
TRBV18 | CASSPEGAHQPQHF
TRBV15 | CATSRVIGGNYGYTF
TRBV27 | CASSPRERIYGYTF
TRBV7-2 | CASSLNPSGAQGEQFF
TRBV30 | CAWSAIGQNQPQHF
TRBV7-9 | CASSLIGAGGHGYTF
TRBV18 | CASSPITGDSTGELFF
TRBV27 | CASSSLGGRRYGYTF
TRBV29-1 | CSVDTGSHEQYF
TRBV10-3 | CAISKGTSGSYEQYF
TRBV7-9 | CASSHRDRGRETQYF
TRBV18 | CASSPSGGITYEQYF
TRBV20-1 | CSASKTIYNEQFF
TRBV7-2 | CASSLGGGSGYEQYF
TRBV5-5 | CASSRTVNDYGYTF
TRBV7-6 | CASSLDSGTGGYTF
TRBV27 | CASSLGGPTEAFF
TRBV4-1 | CASSLGSGVTYSPLHF
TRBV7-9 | CASSLAGQHLIHYEQYF